This T cell receptor (beta chain) was profiled in a study of STAT5B mutations in CD4+ large granular lymphocyte leukemia. About the study: Among healthy donors, a particular HLA allele went with more CDR3 'QG' motifs.

Study-wide findings and caveats: No patients shared main leukemic clonotypes, though around 24% appeared at low frequency elsewhere. Higher CD4+ than CD8+ T-LGLL clonality might reflect small sample size. Compared with healthy controls (2/35), patient top clones favored TRBV06 (8/27).

About this clone: Its antigen is unidentified.

Only in-frame clones appear in the TCRdb table, and some are missing; sequencing was by immunoSEQ multiplex PCR. The table has approximately 35,000 clones, around 80% seen once; the top ten hold about 6.6%. Germline V gene data show CDR1 as SGHDT and CDR2 as YYEEEE. V lost 0 bases, J lost 4 bases, and 9 bases stayed unmatched. The CDR3 contains 16 residues. This rearrangement joins TRBV5-6 to TRBJ1-1; 7 bases line up with TRBD1. The clonotype comes from a human donor in good health. Material: CD4+ T cells from blood buffy coats. CDR3 DNA: TGTGCCAGCAGCTTGGGCCCGGGACAGTACCTCACTGAAGCTTTCTTT. Protein: CASSLGPGQYLTEAFF.